Listed below are T cell receptor beta chains from one sample, sequenced in a study of blood T cell repertoires in COVID-19. Produced via immunoSEQ multiplex PCR; TCRdb's table is partial and in-frame only. Here the sample spans about 82,000 clones, more than 75% being singletons. The sequenced sample consisted of peripheral blood. The receptors stem from a man between 45 and 60 years old with active or convalescent COVID-19. The CDR3 runs from the conserved cysteine through the conserved F or W. The D gene is left open where the match is weak. The size field is filled for only some rows; it gives once, few, many or a size class.

clone size,V gene,D gene,J gene,CDR3 protein,CDR3 DNA
NA,TRBV11-2,NA,TRBJ2-2,CASSLDSVETGELFF,TGTGCCAGCAGCTTAGATAGTGTGGAGACCGGGGAGCTGTTTTTT
NA,TRBV19,NA,TRBJ1-1,CASSITQGGTEAFF,TGTGCCAGTAGTATAACACAGGGTGGCACTGAAGCTTTCTTT
NA,TRBV2,TRBD1,TRBJ1-2,CASRQGQASDGYTF,TGTGCCAGCAGGCAAGGACAGGCGTCGGATGGCTACACCTTC
few,TRBV6-5,NA,TRBJ1-1,CATQALQNTEAFF,TGTGCCACCCAGGCCCTCCAGAACACTGAAGCTTTCTTT
NA,TRBV28,TRBD1,TRBJ2-2,CASSLATGGTGELFF,TGTGCCAGCAGTTTGGCGACAGGGGGCACCGGGGAGCTGTTTTTT
NA,TRBV24-1,TRBD2,TRBJ2-3,CATSVLAGGKTDTQYF,TGTGCCACCAGTGTGCTAGCGGGGGGTAAGACAGATACGCAGTATTTT
NA,TRBV30,TRBD1,TRBJ2-6,CAWDTGAGANVLTF,TGTGCCTGGGACACAGGGGCTGGGGCCAACGTCCTGACTTTC
NA,TRBV7-2,TRBD2,TRBJ2-3,CASSLGLAGTTDTQYF,TGTGCCAGCAGCTTGGGACTAGCGGGGACCACAGATACGCAGTATTTT
NA,TRBV28,TRBD2,TRBJ2-2,CASNSRLAGGPSTGELFF,TGTGCCAGCAATAGTCGACTAGCGGGGGGTCCGAGCACCGGGGAGCTGTTTTTT
few,TRBV14,NA,TRBJ1-4,CASSLPGRGDGKLFF,TGTGCCAGCAGCCTCCCTGGCAGGGGAGACGGAAAACTGTTTTTT
NA,TRBV18,NA,TRBJ2-5,CASSLTTQETQYF,TGTGCCAGCTCACTGACAACCCAAGAGACCCAGTACTTC
NA,TRBV12-3/TRBV12-4,NA,TRBJ1-1,CASSSGQLEAFF,TGTGCCAGCAGTTCAGGACAGTTGGAAGCTTTCTTT
NA,TRBV10-3,NA,TRBJ1-6,CAIRRQVDSPLHF,TGTGCCATCAGAAGGCAGGTGGATTCACCCCTCCACTTT
NA,TRBV6-5,TRBD1,TRBJ2-2,CASSLAGGTGELFF,TGTGCCAGCAGTCTCGCAGGGGGTACCGGGGAGCTGTTTTTT
NA,TRBV27,NA,TRBJ1-4,CASSLGGGWATNEKLFF,TGTGCCAGCAGTTTAGGGGGGGGGTGGGCAACTAATGAAAAACTGTTTTTT
NA,TRBV28,TRBD1,TRBJ1-2,CASTSGQSRGGYTF,TGTGCCAGCACCTCGGGACAGTCTCGTGGTGGCTACACCTTC
NA,TRBV30,NA,TRBJ1-2,CAVHRAGYGYTF,TGTGCCGTCCACAGGGCGGGCTATGGCTACACCTTC
NA,TRBV24-1,NA,TRBJ1-2,CATSGRAGTVYGYTF,TGTGCCACCAGTGGAAGGGCGGGAACGGTCTATGGCTACACCTTC
NA,TRBV7-6,NA,TRBJ2-5,CASTRGGGGREETQYF,TGTGCCAGCACCCGAGGGGGTGGAGGGAGGGAAGAGACCCAGTACTTC
NA,TRBV5-1,TRBD1,TRBJ2-2,CASSWGTVNTGELFF,TGCGCCAGCAGCTGGGGGACAGTGAACACCGGGGAGCTGTTTTTT
NA,TRBV19,TRBD1,TRBJ2-2,CASTVGQVLQAGELFF,TGTGCCAGTACCGTCGGACAGGTTCTTCAGGCCGGGGAGCTGTTTTTT
once,TRBV9,NA,TRBJ2-6,CASSAPPGANVLTF,TGTGCCAGCAGCGCCCCCCCAGGGGCCAACGTCCTGACTTTC
NA,TRBV4-3,TRBD2,TRBJ2-5,CASSQDNSGGETQYF,TGCGCCAGCAGCCAAGATAACTCCGGGGGGGAGACCCAGTACTTC
NA,TRBV25-1,NA,TRBJ1-6,CASRELNSPLHF,TGTGCCAGCAGAGAGTTAAATTCACCCCTCCACTTT
NA,TRBV25-1,NA,TRBJ1-1,CASSHTGWSTEAFF,TGTGCCAGCAGTCATACAGGCTGGAGCACTGAAGCTTTCTTT
NA,TRBV3-1/TRBV3-2,NA,TRBJ2-3,CASSQNWGEGDTQYF,TGTGCCAGCAGCCAAAATTGGGGGGAAGGAGATACGCAGTATTTT
NA,TRBV9,TRBD2,TRBJ2-7,CASSVATGLAGDEQYF,TGTGCCAGCAGCGTAGCTACGGGTCTAGCGGGGGACGAGCAGTACTTC
NA,TRBV5-1,TRBD2,TRBJ2-3,CASSEGGSTDTQYF,TGCGCCAGCAGCGAGGGAGGGAGCACAGATACGCAGTATTTT
NA,TRBV4-1,TRBD1,TRBJ2-1,CASSQWGQEYNEQFF,TGCGCCAGCAGCCAGTGGGGACAGGAATACAATGAGCAGTTCTTC
NA,TRBV19,TRBD1,TRBJ2-5,CASSITGGQTQYF,TGTGCCAGTAGTATCACAGGGGGACAGACCCAGTACTTC
NA,TRBV14,TRBD1,TRBJ2-7,CASSRDRYEQYF,TGTGCCAGCAGCCGGGACAGATACGAGCAGTACTTC
few,TRBV10-3,TRBD2,TRBJ2-7,CAISGGDLRREQYF,TGTGCCATCAGCGGGGGGGACCTCCGTCGCGAGCAGTACTTC
NA,TRBV10-3,NA,TRBJ1-5,CAISPSGGGNQPQHF,TGTGCCATCAGTCCAAGTGGGGGGGGCAATCAGCCCCAGCATTTT
NA,TRBV3-1/TRBV3-2,NA,TRBJ1-6,CASSEPSYNSPLHF,TGTGCCAGCAGCGAGCCTTCCTATAATTCACCCCTCCACTTT
NA,TRBV6-6,TRBD1,TRBJ1-2,CASRDSTGVNYGYTF,TGTGCCAGCAGGGACTCGACAGGGGTCAACTATGGCTACACCTTC
NA,TRBV6-5,TRBD1,TRBJ1-1,CASSPDRDTEAFF,TGTGCCAGCAGTCCGGACAGGGACACTGAAGCTTTCTTT
NA,TRBV11-2,TRBD1,TRBJ1-2,CASSVGTGDGYTF,TGTGCCAGCAGCGTCGGGACAGGGGATGGCTACACCTTC
few,TRBV7-2,TRBD2,TRBJ2-5,CASSPRTSGGLEYF,TGTGCCAGCAGCCCACGGACTAGCGGGGGCCTAGAGTACTTC
NA,TRBV20-1,NA,TRBJ1-1,CSASRGTNTEAFF,TGCAGTGCTAGTAGGGGGACGAACACTGAAGCTTTCTTT
NA,TRBV11-2,NA,TRBJ2-3,CASSTGSTDTQYF,TGTGCCAGCAGCACGGGGAGCACAGATACGCAGTATTTT
once,TRBV28,TRBD1,TRBJ1-1,CASIRQGNTEAFF,TGTGCCAGCATTCGACAGGGGAACACTGAAGCTTTCTTT
few,TRBV10-1,TRBD1,TRBJ2-3,CASSDEGATDTQYF,TGCGCCAGCAGTGATGAGGGGGCGACAGATACGCAGTATTTT
NA,TRBV5-6,TRBD1,TRBJ1-5,CASSLTGAGSNQPQHF,TGTGCCAGCAGCTTGACAGGGGCCGGGAGCAATCAGCCCCAGCATTTT
NA,TRBV28,NA,TRBJ1-5,CASSSALGRDSNQPQHF,TGTGCCAGCAGTTCTGCCCTCGGACGGGATAGCAATCAGCCCCAGCATTTT
NA,TRBV28,TRBD1,TRBJ1-5,CASSTGQGFDQPQHF,TGTGCCAGCAGTACCGGACAGGGATTTGATCAGCCCCAGCATTTT
NA,TRBV4-1,NA,TRBJ1-5,CASSQGQNNQPQHF,TGCGCCAGCAGCCAGGGCCAGAACAATCAGCCCCAGCATTTT
NA,TRBV12-3/TRBV12-4,TRBD1,TRBJ1-1,CASGDRDTEAFF,TGTGCCAGCGGGGACAGGGATACTGAAGCTTTCTTT
NA,TRBV23-1,NA,TRBJ1-5,CASSQGGNQPQHF,TGCGCCAGCAGTCAAGGAGGAAATCAGCCCCAGCATTTT
NA,TRBV5-1,NA,TRBJ2-1,CASSPQGGEQFF,TGCGCCAGCAGCCCCCAGGGTGGTGAGCAGTTCTTC
NA,TRBV5-1,NA,TRBJ1-4,CASSLVGLGTNEKLFF,TGCGCCAGCAGCTTGGTGGGACTGGGAACTAATGAAAAACTGTTTTTT
NA,TRBV6-5,NA,TRBJ2-2,CASTVGTGELFF,TGTGCCAGCACCGTCGGCACCGGGGAGCTGTTTTTT
NA,TRBV6-2/TRBV6-3,TRBD2,TRBJ2-5,CASSYKLAGGPTQYF,TGTGCCAGCAGTTACAAGCTAGCGGGGGGGCCTACCCAGTACTTC
NA,TRBV7-2,TRBD1,TRBJ1-2,CASSLVVSGRGNYGYTF,TGTGCCAGCAGCTTAGTGGTTTCAGGCAGGGGGAACTATGGCTACACCTTC
once,TRBV6-5,NA,TRBJ2-1,CASSRGTVSYNEQFF,TGTGCCAGCAGCCGCGGGACAGTCTCCTACAATGAGCAGTTCTTC
NA,TRBV7-9,NA,TRBJ2-3,CASSPTLYKQYF,TGTGCCAGCAGCCCGACTCTTTATAAGCAGTATTTT
once,TRBV19,TRBD2,TRBJ2-3,CASSAGLAAPTDTQYF,TGTGCCAGTAGTGCCGGACTAGCAGCCCCCACAGATACGCAGTATTTT
NA,TRBV5-4,TRBD2,TRBJ2-3,CASSDGDRVAGGDTQYF,TGTGCCAGCAGCGACGGGGACAGGGTAGCGGGAGGGGATACGCAGTATTTT